This TCR beta chain was recovered during a study of cytomegalovirus exposure and HLA in healthy donors. Study-level information: Inside one of the first data releases sat 80 million to 95 million unique TCRs taken from HLA-typed donors. Regarding the study as a whole: Altogether, 164 TCR beta chains were recorded as cytomegalovirus-associated. It was only CMV serostatus that was available as immune exposure information.

Concerning this clone: The antigen remains undetermined.

Both 60 Vbeta primers and 13 Jbeta primers went into the PCR. Using immunoSEQ multiplex PCR, the repertoire was profiled, and TCRdb retains in-frame clones only, with some absent. The sample holds approximately 100,000 clones; around three quarters are singletons and the top ten take under 4.5%. V was cut by 4 bases and J by 7 bases, with 16 bases left in between. The germline V gene has CDR1 SNHLY and CDR2 FYNNEI. The CDR3 extends over 15 amino acids. This receptor was identified in a woman between 45 and 65 years old in good health and CMV-seropositive. This chain connects TRBV2 to TRBJ1-4; D not resolved. Source material: PBMCs. In DNA form, the CDR3 reads TGTGCCAGCAGTGGTCAAATCACGCTAGGTGAAAAACTGTTTTTT. Residues: CASSGQITLGEKLFF.